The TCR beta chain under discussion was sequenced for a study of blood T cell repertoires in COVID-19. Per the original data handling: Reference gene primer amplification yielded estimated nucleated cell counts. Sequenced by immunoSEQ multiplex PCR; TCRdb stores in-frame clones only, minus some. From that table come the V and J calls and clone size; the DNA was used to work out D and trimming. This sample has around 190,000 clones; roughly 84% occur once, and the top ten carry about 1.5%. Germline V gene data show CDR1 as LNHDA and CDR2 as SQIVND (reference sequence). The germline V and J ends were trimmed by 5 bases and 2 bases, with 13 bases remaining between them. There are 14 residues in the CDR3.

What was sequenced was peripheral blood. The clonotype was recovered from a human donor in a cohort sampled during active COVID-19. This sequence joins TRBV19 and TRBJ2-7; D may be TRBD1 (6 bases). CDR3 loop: CASSPLQGPYEQYF. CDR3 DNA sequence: TGTGCCAGTAGTCCACTACAGGGCCCCTACGAGCAGTACTTC.